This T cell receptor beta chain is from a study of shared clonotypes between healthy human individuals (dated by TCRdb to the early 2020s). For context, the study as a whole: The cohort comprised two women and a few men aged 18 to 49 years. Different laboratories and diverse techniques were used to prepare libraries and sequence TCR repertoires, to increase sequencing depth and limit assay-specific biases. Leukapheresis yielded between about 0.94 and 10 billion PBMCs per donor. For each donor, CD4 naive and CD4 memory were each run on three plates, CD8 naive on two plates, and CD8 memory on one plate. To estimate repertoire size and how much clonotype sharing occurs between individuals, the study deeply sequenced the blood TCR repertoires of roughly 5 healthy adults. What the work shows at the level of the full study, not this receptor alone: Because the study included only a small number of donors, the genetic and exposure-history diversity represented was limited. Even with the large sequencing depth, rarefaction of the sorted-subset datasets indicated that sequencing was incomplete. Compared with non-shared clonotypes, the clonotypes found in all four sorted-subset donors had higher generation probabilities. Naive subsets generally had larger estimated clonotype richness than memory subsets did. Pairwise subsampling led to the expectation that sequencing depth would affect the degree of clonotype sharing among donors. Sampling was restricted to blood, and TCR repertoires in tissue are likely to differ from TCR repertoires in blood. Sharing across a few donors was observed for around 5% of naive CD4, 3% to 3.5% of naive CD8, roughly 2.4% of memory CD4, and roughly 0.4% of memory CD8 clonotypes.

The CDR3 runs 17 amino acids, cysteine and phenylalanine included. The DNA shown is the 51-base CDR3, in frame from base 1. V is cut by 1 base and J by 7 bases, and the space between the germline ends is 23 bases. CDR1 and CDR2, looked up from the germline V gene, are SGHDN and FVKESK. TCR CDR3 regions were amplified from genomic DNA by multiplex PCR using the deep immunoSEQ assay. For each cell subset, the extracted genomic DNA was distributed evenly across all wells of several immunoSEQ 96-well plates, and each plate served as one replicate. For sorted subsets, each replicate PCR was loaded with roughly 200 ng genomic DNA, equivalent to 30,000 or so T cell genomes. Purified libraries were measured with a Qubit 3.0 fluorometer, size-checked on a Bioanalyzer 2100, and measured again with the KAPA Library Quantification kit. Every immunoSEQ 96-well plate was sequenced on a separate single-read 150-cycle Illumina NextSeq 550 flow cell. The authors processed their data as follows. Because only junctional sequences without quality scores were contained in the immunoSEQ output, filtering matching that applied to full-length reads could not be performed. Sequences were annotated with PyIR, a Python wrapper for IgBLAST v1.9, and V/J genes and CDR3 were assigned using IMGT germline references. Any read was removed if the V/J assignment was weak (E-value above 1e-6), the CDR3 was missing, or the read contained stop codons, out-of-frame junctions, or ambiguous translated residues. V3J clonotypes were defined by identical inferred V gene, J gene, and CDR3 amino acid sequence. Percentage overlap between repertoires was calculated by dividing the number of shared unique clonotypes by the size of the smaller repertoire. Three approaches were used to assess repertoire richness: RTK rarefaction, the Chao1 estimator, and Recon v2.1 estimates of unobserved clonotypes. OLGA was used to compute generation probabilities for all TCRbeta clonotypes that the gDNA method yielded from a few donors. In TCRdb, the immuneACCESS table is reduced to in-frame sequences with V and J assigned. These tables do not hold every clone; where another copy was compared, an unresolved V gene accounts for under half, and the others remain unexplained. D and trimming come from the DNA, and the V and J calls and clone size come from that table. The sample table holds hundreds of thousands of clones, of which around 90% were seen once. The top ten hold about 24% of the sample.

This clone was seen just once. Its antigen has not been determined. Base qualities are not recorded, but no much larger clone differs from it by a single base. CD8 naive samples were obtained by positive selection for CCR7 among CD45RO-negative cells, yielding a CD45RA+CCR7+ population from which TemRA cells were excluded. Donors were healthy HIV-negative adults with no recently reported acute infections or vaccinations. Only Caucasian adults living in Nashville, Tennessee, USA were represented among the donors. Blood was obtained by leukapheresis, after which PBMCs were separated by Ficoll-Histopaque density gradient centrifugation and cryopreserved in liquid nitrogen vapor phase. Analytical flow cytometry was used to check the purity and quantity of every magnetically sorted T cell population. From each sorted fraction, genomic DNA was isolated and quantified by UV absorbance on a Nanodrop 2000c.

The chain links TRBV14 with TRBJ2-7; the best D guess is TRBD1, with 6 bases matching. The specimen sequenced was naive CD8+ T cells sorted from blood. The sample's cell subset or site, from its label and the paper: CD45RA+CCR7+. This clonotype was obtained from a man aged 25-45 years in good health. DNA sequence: TGTGCCAGCAGCCAAGTTTTAAGTCGGCAGGGGTTGGGTGAGCAGTACTTC. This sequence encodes CASSQVLSRQGLGEQYF.